This T cell receptor (beta chain) was captured in a study of blood T cell repertoires in COVID-19. The method was immunoSEQ multiplex PCR; TCRdb's version includes in-frame clones alone and lacks a portion of them. The sample lists around 380,000 clones, around 87% seen once, with approximately 1.2% in the top ten. The CDR3 is made up of 13 amino acids. The V gene's germline CDR1 is SNHLY and CDR2 FYNNEI. With V trimmed by 4 bases and J by 5 bases, 2 bases remained unmatched. The origin of this receptor is a man under 40 who had recovered from COVID-19. The V and J genes are TRBV2 and TRBJ1-5; 7 positions match TRBD1. Specimen: PBMCs or T cells enriched from blood (not recorded which). CDR3 residues: CASSGGGDQPQHF. The DNA for the CDR3 is TGTGCCAGCAGTGGAGGGGGCGATCAGCCCCAGCATTTT.